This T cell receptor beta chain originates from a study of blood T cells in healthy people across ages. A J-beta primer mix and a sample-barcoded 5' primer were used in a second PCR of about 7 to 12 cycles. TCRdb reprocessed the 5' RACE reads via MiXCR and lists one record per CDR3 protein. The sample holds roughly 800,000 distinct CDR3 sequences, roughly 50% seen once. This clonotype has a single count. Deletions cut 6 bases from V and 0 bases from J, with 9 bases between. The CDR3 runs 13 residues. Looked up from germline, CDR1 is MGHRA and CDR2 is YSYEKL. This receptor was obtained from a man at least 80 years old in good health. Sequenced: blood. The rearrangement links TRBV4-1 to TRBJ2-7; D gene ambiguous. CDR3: CASSPLHSYEQYF. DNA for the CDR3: TGCGCCAGCAGTCCACTACACTCCTACGAGCAGTACTTC.